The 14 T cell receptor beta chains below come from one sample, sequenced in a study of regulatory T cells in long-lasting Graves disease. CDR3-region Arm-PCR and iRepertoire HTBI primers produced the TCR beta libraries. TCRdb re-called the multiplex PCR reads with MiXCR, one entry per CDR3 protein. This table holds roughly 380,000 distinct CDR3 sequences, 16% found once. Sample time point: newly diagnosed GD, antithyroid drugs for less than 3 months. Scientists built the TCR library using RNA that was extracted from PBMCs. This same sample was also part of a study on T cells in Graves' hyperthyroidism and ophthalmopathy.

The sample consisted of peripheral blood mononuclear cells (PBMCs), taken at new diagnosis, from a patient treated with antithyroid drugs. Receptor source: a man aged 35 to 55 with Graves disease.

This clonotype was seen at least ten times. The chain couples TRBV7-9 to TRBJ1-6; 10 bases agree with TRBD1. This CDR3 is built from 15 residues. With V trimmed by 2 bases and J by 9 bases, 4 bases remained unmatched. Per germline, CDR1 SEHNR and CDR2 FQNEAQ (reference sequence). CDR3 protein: CASSLSRDRGSPLHF. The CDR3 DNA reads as TGTGCCAGCAGCTTAAGTCGGGACAGGGGTTCACCCCTCCACTTT.

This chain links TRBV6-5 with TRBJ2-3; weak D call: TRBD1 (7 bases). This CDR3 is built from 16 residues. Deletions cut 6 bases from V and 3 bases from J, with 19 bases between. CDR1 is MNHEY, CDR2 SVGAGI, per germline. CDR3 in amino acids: CASSYRGRGVTDTQYF. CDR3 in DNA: TGTGCCAGCAGCTACAGGGGCCGCGGGGTAACAGATACGCAGTATTTT.

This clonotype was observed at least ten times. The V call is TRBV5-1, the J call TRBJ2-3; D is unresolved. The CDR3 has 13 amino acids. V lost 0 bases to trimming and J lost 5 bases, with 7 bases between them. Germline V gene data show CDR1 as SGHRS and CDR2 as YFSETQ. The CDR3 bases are TGCGCCAGCAGCTTGGCCGTGTTAGATACGCAGTATTTT. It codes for CASSLAVLDTQYF.

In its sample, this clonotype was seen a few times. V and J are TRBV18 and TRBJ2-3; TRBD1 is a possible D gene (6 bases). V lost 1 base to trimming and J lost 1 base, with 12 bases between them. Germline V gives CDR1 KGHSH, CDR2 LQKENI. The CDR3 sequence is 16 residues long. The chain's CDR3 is CASSPRAAGGTDTQYF. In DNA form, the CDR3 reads TGTGCCAGCTCACCACGGGCGGCAGGGGGCACAGATACGCAGTATTTT.

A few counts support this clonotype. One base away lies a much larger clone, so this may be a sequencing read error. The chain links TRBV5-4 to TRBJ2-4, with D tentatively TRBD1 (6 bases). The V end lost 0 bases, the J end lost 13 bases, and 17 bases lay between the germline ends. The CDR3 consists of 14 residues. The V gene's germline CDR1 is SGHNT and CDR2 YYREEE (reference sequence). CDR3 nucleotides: TGTGCCAGCAGCTTGGAGCTGGGGGACAATGAGCAGTACTTC. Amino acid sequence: CASSLELGDNEQYF. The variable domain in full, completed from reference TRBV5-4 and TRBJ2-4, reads ETGVTQSPTHLIKTRGQQVTLRCSSQSGHNTVSWYQQALGQGPQFIFQYYREEENGRGNFPPRFSGLQFPNYSSELNVNALELDDSALYLCASSLELGDNEQYFGAGTRLSVL.

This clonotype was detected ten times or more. The chain's CDR3 is CASSQGPRYEQYF. CDR3 nucleotides: TGTGCCAGCAGTCAGGGACCGAGATACGAGCAGTACTTC. The V call is TRBV6-2 or TRBV6-3, the J call TRBJ2-7, with D possibly called TRBD1 or TRBD2 (5 bases each). The CDR3 has 13 amino acids. Trimming shortened V by 5 bases and J by 4 bases, and 12 bases separated the two germline ends. CDR1 and CDR2 from the germline V gene are MNHEY and SVGEGT.

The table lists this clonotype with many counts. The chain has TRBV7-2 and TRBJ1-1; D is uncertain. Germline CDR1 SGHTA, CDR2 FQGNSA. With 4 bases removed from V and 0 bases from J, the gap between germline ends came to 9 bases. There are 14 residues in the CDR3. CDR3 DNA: TGTGCCAGCAGCTCGAGTGGGCTGAACACTGAAGCTTTCTTT. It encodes CASSSSGLNTEAFF.

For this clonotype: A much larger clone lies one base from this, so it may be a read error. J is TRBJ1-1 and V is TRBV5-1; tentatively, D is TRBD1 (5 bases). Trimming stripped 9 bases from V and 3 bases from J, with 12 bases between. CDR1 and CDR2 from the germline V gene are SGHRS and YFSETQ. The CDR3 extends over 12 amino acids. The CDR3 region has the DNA TGCGCCATCGGCCGCAGGGACACTGAAGCTTTCTTT. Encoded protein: CAIGRRDTEAFF.

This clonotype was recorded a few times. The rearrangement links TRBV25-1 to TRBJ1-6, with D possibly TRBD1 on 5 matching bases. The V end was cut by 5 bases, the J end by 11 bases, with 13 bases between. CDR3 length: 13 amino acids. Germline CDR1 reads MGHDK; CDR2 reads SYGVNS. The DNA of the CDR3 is TGTGCCAGCAGTTTTGCAGGGATGACACCCCTCCACTTT. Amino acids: CASSFAGMTPLHF.

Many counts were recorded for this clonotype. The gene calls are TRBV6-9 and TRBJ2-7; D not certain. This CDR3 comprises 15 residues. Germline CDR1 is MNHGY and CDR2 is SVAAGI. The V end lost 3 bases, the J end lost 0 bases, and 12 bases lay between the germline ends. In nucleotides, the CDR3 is TGTGCCAGCAGTTACGGTCCCGTAGACTCCTACGAGCAGTACTTC. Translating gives CASSYGPVDSYEQYF.

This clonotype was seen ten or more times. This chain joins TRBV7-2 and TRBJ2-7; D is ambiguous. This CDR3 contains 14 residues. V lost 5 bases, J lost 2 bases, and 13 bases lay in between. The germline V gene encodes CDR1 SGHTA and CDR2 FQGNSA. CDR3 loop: CASSPETYPYEQYF. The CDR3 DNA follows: TGTGCCAGCAGCCCGGAGACTTACCCCTACGAGCAGTACTTC.

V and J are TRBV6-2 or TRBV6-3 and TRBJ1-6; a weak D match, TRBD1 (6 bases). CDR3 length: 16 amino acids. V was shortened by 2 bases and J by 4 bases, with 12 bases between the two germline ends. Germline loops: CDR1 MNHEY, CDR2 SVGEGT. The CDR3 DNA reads TGTGCCAGCAGTTACGGGAGGGGGACTTATAATTCACCCCTCCACTTT. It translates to CASSYGRGTYNSPLHF.

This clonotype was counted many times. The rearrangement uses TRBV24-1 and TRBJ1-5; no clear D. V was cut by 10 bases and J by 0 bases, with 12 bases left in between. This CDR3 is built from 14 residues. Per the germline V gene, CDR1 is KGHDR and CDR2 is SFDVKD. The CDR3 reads CATRDADSNQPQHF. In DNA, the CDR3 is TGTGCCACAAGAGACGCGGATAGCAATCAGCCCCAGCATTTT.

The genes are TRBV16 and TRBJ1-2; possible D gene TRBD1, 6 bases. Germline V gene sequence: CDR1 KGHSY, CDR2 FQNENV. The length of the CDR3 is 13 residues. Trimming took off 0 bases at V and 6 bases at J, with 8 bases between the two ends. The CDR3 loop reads CASSQSSGDGYTF. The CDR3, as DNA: TGTGCCAGCAGCCAATCCTCAGGGGATGGCTACACCTTC.